A selection of T cell receptor beta chains follows, all from one sample in a study of T cells in Graves' hyperthyroidism and ophthalmopathy. TCRdb re-called the multiplex PCR reads through MiXCR, storing one row per CDR3 protein. The repertoire holds 75,000 to 100,000 distinct CDR3 sequences, with over 50% as singletons. Source material: blood. These receptors all stem from a woman between 35 and 50 years old with Graves' hyperthyroidism. CDR3s include the opening cysteine and the closing phenylalanine or tryptophan. A D gene is named only where the DNA matches it firmly. Clone size is not always given. Where it is, it says once, few, many or a class for expanded clones.

TRBD2	.	TRBV2	TRBJ2-7	TGTGCCAGCAGTGGGACTAGCGGGAGGACCTCCTACGAGCAGTACTTC	CASSGTSGRTSYEQYF
.	.	TRBV29-1	TRBJ2-5	TGCAGCCAAGTGTCAGGGCTACAAGAGACCCAGTACTTC	CSQVSGLQETQYF
.	.	TRBV25-1	TRBJ1-2	TGTGCCAACTATGGCTACACCTTC	CANYGYTF
.	.	TRBV7-2	TRBJ1-3	TGTGCCAGCAGCCAGAGCGGGAGCGGAAACACCATATATTTT	CASSQSGSGNTIYF
.	.	TRBV12-3/TRBV12-4	TRBJ1-6	TGTGCCAGCAGTTTGGCAGGGTATAATTCACCCCTCCATTTT	CASSLAGYNSPLHF
TRBD1	many	TRBV10-3	TRBJ2-7	TGTGCCATAGCCGGGACAGCCACCTACGAGCAGTACTTC	CAIAGTATYEQYF
TRBD2	few	TRBV10-2	TRBJ2-5	TGCGCCAGCAGTGAGTCGACTAGCGGGCGACCTCAAGAGACCCAGTACTTC	CASSESTSGRPQETQYF
.	.	TRBV7-2	TRBJ1-2	TGTGCCAGCAGCTTGGCCATAGGCAGGGGAGGCTATGGCTACACCTTC	CASSLAIGRGGYGYTF
.	.	TRBV30	TRBJ1-2	TGTGCCTGGAGTGGCGACAGGACTAACTATGGCTACACCTTC	CAWSGDRTNYGYTF
.	many	TRBV9	TRBJ1-1	TGTGCCAGCAGCGTAGGGGGTTTCGGGGGAAGGACTGAAGCTTTCTTT	CASSVGGFGGRTEAFF
TRBD1	.	TRBV5-1	TRBJ2-7	TGCGCCAGCAGCGGGACAGGGCTCAACGAGCAGTACTTC	CASSGTGLNEQYF
.	many	TRBV6-6	TRBJ1-1	TGTGCCAGCAGTTCGTTTACCACAGTGAACACTGAAGCTTTCTTT	CASSSFTTVNTEAFF
TRBD2	many	TRBV4-1	TRBJ2-7	TGCGCCAGCAGCCAAGGAGGCCAGCGGGAGACCTACGAGCAGTACTTC	CASSQGGQRETYEQYF
.	.	TRBV2	TRBJ1-3	TGTGCCAGCAGTGAACAGATCTATGGCTACACCATATATTTT	CASSEQIYGYTIYF
.	many	TRBV20-1	TRBJ2-2	TGCAGTGCATTCGACACCGGGGAGCTGTTTTTT	CSAFDTGELFF
TRBD2	.	TRBV5-1	TRBJ2-2	TGCGCCAGCAGCCCCGGACTAGCGGGAGAGCAGGAGCTGTTTTTT	CASSPGLAGEQELFF
.	.	TRBV7-6	TRBJ2-7	TGTGCCAGCAGGCTGGGTGGGGGTCTCTACGAGCAGTACTTC	CASRLGGGLYEQYF
TRBD1	.	TRBV20-1	TRBJ1-2	TGCAGTGCTAGACAGGGGGCGCAGAGCTATGGCTACACCTTC	CSARQGAQSYGYTF
.	few	TRBV9	TRBJ2-5	TGTGCCAGCAGCGGAAGGGGAGATCAAGAGACCCAGTACTTC	CASSGRGDQETQYF
.	.	TRBV5-1	TRBJ1-1	TGCGCCAGCAGCTTCGGGGGGAACGCTGAAGCTTTCTTT	CASSFGGNAEAFF
.	.	TRBV6-1	TRBJ1-3	TGTGCCAGCAGTCCGCGACTTGGACTAGCGGCTGGCTTAAACACCATATATTTT	CASSPRLGLAAGLNTIYF
.	many	TRBV10-2	TRBJ1-5	TGCGCCAGTAGACAGATTAGCAATCAGCCCCAGCATTTT	CASRQISNQPQHF
TRBD2	.	TRBV11-2	TRBJ2-5	TGTGCCAGCAGCTTGACGTCGGGAGGGCTAGAGACCCAGTACTTC	CASSLTSGGLETQYF
.	.	TRBV2	TRBJ1-2	TGTGCCAGCATTTTTGTTCCACAGGGAAACTATGGCTACACCTTC	CASIFVPQGNYGYTF
.	many	TRBV27	TRBJ2-5	TGTGCCAGCAGCTTCGACAGGTTACAAGAGACCCAGTACTTC	CASSFDRLQETQYF
.	.	TRBV10-3	TRBJ2-5	TGTGCCATCAGTGAGTTGACGGGGGGCGGTGAGACCCGGTACTTC	CAISELTGGGETRYF
TRBD2	.	TRBV12-3/TRBV12-4	TRBJ2-7	TGTGCCAGCAGTCCGCGACTTGGACTAGCGGGAGTGGAGGAGCAGTACTTC	CASSPRLGLAGVEEQYF
.	many	TRBV19	TRBJ2-7	TGTGCCAGTAGTATTAGTGGCCTCCGCGAGCAGTACTTC	CASSISGLREQYF
TRBD2	.	TRBV7-8	TRBJ2-5	TGTGCCAGCAGCATGACAGCGGGAGATCGAGAGACCCAGTACTTC	CASSMTAGDRETQYF
.	.	TRBV12-3/TRBV12-4	TRBJ2-2	TGTGCCAGCAGTTTAGCGAACAGGGCAGGCGGGGAGCTGTTTTTT	CASSLANRAGGELFF
TRBD1	.	TRBV29-1	TRBJ1-2	TGCAGTACCGCGGGGGGACAGGGGATCGACTATGGCTACACCTTC	CSTAGGQGIDYGYTF
.	few	TRBV10-3	TRBJ1-3	TGTGCCATCAGTCCTGGCGGGGACTCTGGAAACACCATATATTTT	CAISPGGDSGNTIYF
.	.	TRBV25-1	TRBJ1-2	TGTGCCAGCAAAGAGAGTGGTTATGGCTACACCTTC	CASKESGYGYTF
.	many	TRBV5-1	TRBJ2-7	TGCGCCAGCAGCGTGGCCGGACCAGGCTCCTACGAGCAGTACTTC	CASSVAGPGSYEQYF
.	many	TRBV5-1	TRBJ2-7	TGCGCCAGCAGCCCAAGACAGGCTTTATCCTACGAGCAGTACTTC	CASSPRQALSYEQYF
TRBD1	many	TRBV19	TRBJ2-7	TGTGCCAGTAGTAAAAAGACAGGGGTCACCTACGAGCAGTACTTC	CASSKKTGVTYEQYF
TRBD1	many	TRBV19	TRBJ1-5	TGTGCCAGTAGTATTCCCAGGGGGCTTCAGCCCCAGCATTTT	CASSIPRGLQPQHF
.	few	TRBV7-2	TRBJ2-7	TGTGCCAGCTCACCGAGAGGGCCTGGGTACGAGCAGTACTTC	CASSPRGPGYEQYF
.	.	TRBV5-6	TRBJ1-5	TGTGCCAGTAGTCCCACGGGAGCGGGAATGGGAGAGACCCAGCATTTT	CASSPTGAGMGETQHF
.	.	TRBV13	TRBJ2-1	TGTGCCAGCAGCCCCGACAGAACTGAGCAGTTCTTC	CASSPDRTEQFF
TRBD1	.	TRBV15	TRBJ2-5	TGTGCCACCAGCAGGGACAGGGCCCAAGAGACCCAGTACTTC	CATSRDRAQETQYF
.	.	TRBV6-1	TRBJ2-5	TGTGCCAGCAGTGCCGCCCGGGACTCCCATACCCAAGAGACCCAGTACTTC	CASSAARDSHTQETQYF
.	.	TRBV6-5	TRBJ1-4	TGTGCCAGCAGGGATGCAACTAATGAAAAACTGTTTTTT	CASRDATNEKLFF
.	many	TRBV25-1	TRBJ1-2	TGTGCCAGCGGATCAATAGGTTATGGCTACACCTTC	CASGSIGYGYTF
TRBD1	.	TRBV2	TRBJ2-3	TGTGCCAGCAGGGGGGACAGGAGCACAGATACGCAGTATTTT	CASRGDRSTDTQYF
.	many	TRBV25-1	TRBJ1-2	TGTGCCAGCAGTGAAAGCGGACAGCTTTATGGCTACACCTTC	CASSESGQLYGYTF
.	.	TRBV29-1	TRBJ2-5	TGCAGCTTAGTAGGGGCCGGAGAGACCCAGTACTTC	CSLVGAGETQYF
.	many	TRBV2	TRBJ2-2	TGTGCCAGCAGTGAAAGCGGGACCGGGGAGCTGTTTTTT	CASSESGTGELFF
.	medium-sized	TRBV20-1	TRBJ2-5	TGCAGTGCTCATGGGGGGAGGGAGACCCAGTACTTC	CSAHGGRETQYF
TRBD1	many	TRBV7-2	TRBJ2-5	TGTGCCAGCAGCATAAACAGGGGGCTAGAGACCCAGTACTTC	CASSINRGLETQYF
.	many	TRBV7-2	TRBJ1-1	TGTGCCAGCAGCCTCACTTTGTGGGGGGGCGCTGAAGCTTTCTTT	CASSLTLWGGAEAFF
.	medium-sized	TRBV20-1	TRBJ1-5	TGCAGTGCTGCGGATGGCAATCAGCCCCAGCATTTT	CSAADGNQPQHF
.	.	TRBV7-2	TRBJ2-7	TGTGCCAGCAGCTTAGGAGGGCTGGGGGAGCAGTACTTC	CASSLGGLGEQYF